These 9 T cell receptor beta chains came from one sample sequenced in a study of OX40 agonist ivuxolimab in advanced cancers. Repertoires were generated with immunoSEQ multiplex PCR, while TCRdb's copy carries only in-frame clones and drops some. The repertoire holds about 70,000 clones, with roughly four fifths as singletons. The sample here was CD4+ or CD8+ T cells sorted from blood, taken in a trial of the OX40 agonist ivuxolimab. The receptors shown here come from an adult with an advanced solid tumor such as melanoma, head and neck, liver or kidney cancer.

The CDR3 DNA sequence: TGTGCCAGTAGTCCGGGGACAGGGAGAACCTACGAGCAGTACTTC. This gives the protein CASSPGTGRTYEQYF. The V call is TRBV19, the J call TRBJ2-7, with TRBD1 identical over 9 bases. This CDR3 spans 15 amino acids. J gave up 2 bases and V 5 bases, and 7 bases lay outside the gene matches. Germline V gene lookup returns CDR1 LNHDA and CDR2 SQIVND (reference sequence).

V and J are TRBV2 and TRBJ1-2, with 12 bases fitting TRBD1. Per germline, CDR1 SNHLY and CDR2 FYNNEI. The J segment lost 6 bases and the V segment lost 7 bases, leaving 6 bases of the junction unmatched. This CDR3 comprises 14 residues. The CDR3 DNA reads as TGTGCCAGCACGGGACAGGGGGCGCAGGATGGCTACACCTTC. This translates into CASTGQGAQDGYTF.

V and J are TRBV18 and TRBJ2-2, with D maybe TRBD2 (6 bases). The V gene's germline CDR1 is KGHSH and CDR2 LQKENI. The CDR3 sequence is 15 residues long. Trimming shortened V by 6 bases and J by 2 bases, and 13 bases separated the two germline ends. CDR3 coding DNA: TGTGCCAGCTCTCCGGGACTCCCTAACACCGGGGAGCTGTTTTTT. This encodes CASSPGLPNTGELFF.

This rearrangement joins TRBV4-2 to TRBJ2-3; D is unclear. The V gene's germline CDR1 is LGHNA and CDR2 YNFKEQ. CDR3 length: 14 amino acids. The germline V and J ends were trimmed by 1 base and 2 bases, with 7 bases remaining between them. In nucleotides, the CDR3 is TGTGCCAGCAGCCAAGGGCTATTCACAGATACGCAGTATTTT. This sequence encodes CASSQGLFTDTQYF.

This chain connects TRBV5-4 to TRBJ1-1, with a tentative D call TRBD1 (5 bases). Looked up from germline, CDR1 is SGHNT and CDR2 is YYREEE (reference sequence). CDR3 size: 15 residues. Trimming stripped 4 bases from V and 0 bases from J, with 13 bases between. CDR3: CASSGGIGMNTEAFF. CDR3 coding DNA: TGTGCCAGCAGCGGGGGGATAGGGATGAACACTGAAGCTTTCTTT.

V and J are TRBV6-5 and TRBJ1-2; D not certain. The CDR3 has 12 amino acids. V lost 5 bases to trimming and J lost 6 bases, with 10 bases between them. Germline lookup yields CDR1 MNHEY and CDR2 SVGAGI. CDR3 sequence (DNA): TGTGCCAGCAGTAACACAGAGGATGGCTACACCTTC. Translated: CASSNTEDGYTF.

This clone was counted between two and nine times. The V and J genes are TRBV5-6 and TRBJ2-1, with D unclear. This CDR3 has 14 residues. Germline CDR1 SGHDT, CDR2 YYEEEE. V lost 0 bases, J lost 9 bases, and 13 bases lay in between. CDR3 amino acids: CASSLVGRESEQFF. CDR3 DNA sequence: TGTGCCAGCAGCTTGGTCGGACGAGAGAGTGAGCAGTTCTTC.

The chain joins TRBV18 to TRBJ2-5; 7 bases match TRBD1. With 2 bases clipped from V and 1 base from J, the junction kept 4 bases outside the gene matches. Germline assignment: CDR1 KGHSH and CDR2 LQKENI. This CDR3 region has 15 residues. The CDR3 DNA is TGTGCCAGCTCACCATCGGCAGGGGGCCAAGAGACCCAGTACTTC. Protein product: CASSPSAGGQETQYF.

V is TRBV5-5 and J is TRBJ2-7; TRBD2 aligns across 13 bases. This CDR3 is 17 amino acids long. Germline V gives CDR1 SGHKS, CDR2 YYEKEE (reference sequence). J was trimmed by 5 bases and V by 4 bases; bases with no gene match: 12. The CDR3 loop is CASSQSQGTSGIHEQYF. The CDR3 DNA follows: TGTGCCAGCAGCCAATCCCAGGGGACTAGCGGGATCCACGAGCAGTACTTC.